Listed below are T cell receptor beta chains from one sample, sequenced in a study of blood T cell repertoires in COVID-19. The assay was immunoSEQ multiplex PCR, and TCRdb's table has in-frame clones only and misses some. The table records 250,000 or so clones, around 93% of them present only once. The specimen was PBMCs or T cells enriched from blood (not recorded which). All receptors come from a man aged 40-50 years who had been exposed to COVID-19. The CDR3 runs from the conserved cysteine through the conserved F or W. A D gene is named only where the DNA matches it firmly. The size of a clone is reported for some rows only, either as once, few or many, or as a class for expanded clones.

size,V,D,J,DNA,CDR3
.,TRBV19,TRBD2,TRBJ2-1,TGTGCCAGTAGTCAAATAGCGGGAAGCTCCTACAATGAGCAGTTCTTC,CASSQIAGSSYNEQFF
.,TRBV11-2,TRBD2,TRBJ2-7,TGTGCCAGCAGCTTAGAGGCTAGCGGGAGCCCCTACGAGCAGTACTTC,CASSLEASGSPYEQYF
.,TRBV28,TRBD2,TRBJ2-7,TGTGCCAGCAGATTTAGCGGGGGAAGTCCCTACGAGCAGTACTTC,CASRFSGGSPYEQYF
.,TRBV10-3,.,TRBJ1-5,TGTGCCATCAGAGGGGGAAGTGGCAATCAGCCCCAGCATTTT,CAIRGGSGNQPQHF
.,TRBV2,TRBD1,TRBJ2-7,TGTGCCAGCAGTGAAAGCCGGGACAGGGAAGAGCAGTACTTC,CASSESRDREEQYF
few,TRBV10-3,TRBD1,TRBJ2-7,TGTGCCGCAGGGGACAGGGGCCAACTCTACGAGCAGTACTTC,CAAGDRGQLYEQYF
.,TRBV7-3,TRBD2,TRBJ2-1,TGTGCCAGCAGCTTCACTAGCGACACCTACAATGAGCAGTTCTTC,CASSFTSDTYNEQFF
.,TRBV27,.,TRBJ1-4,TGTGCCAGCAGTACCCGACAGGACCTTAATGAAAAACTGTTTTTT,CASSTRQDLNEKLFF
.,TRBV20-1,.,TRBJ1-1,TGCAGTGCTACTCAGGCAATAGCTTTCTTT,CSATQAIAFF
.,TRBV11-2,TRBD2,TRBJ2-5,TGTGCCAGCAGCTTGGGGACTAGCGGGACCTTGCAAGAGACCCAGTACTTC,CASSLGTSGTLQETQYF
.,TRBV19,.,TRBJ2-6,TGTGCCAGTAGTATCCCCAGCTCTGGGGCCAACGTCCTGACTTTC,CASSIPSSGANVLTF
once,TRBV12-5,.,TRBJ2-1,TGTGCTAGTGGTTTCGGCGCGGAGCGGAATGAGCAGTTCTTC,CASGFGAERNEQFF
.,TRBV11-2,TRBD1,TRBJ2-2,TGTGCCAGCAGCTTAGTCCTACAGGGGACGAACACCGGGGAGCTGTTTTTT,CASSLVLQGTNTGELFF
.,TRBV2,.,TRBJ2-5,TGTGCCAGCAGTGATCTCGTGGGACTAGAGACCCAGTACTTC,CASSDLVGLETQYF
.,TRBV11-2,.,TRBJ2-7,TGTGCCAGCAGCTTAGAGGACAGTTTCTACGAGCAGTACTTC,CASSLEDSFYEQYF
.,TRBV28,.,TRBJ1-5,TGTGCCAGCAGGGGCGACAATCAGCCCCAGCATTTT,CASRGDNQPQHF
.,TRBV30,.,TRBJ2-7,TGTGCCTGGAGTGGACTAGGGGACAGCACCTACGAGCAGTACTTC,CAWSGLGDSTYEQYF
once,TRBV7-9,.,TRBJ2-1,TGTGCCAGCAGCTTCATTCTAGACCCTCGTGCCAATGAGCAGTTCTTC,CASSFILDPRANEQFF
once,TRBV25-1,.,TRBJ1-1,TGTGCCAGCAGTGAGATGAGTCGGGGGATGAACACTGAAGCTTTCTTT,CASSEMSRGMNTEAFF
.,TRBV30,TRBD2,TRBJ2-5,TGTGCCTGGAGGGGGACTAGCGGGGGCTTTCAAGAGACCCAGTACTTC,CAWRGTSGGFQETQYF
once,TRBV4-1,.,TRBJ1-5,TGCGCCAGCAGCCAAACGGGGGGGGGAAATCAGCCCCAGCATTTT,CASSQTGGGNQPQHF
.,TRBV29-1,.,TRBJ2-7,TGCAGCGTTGAGACAGAAAACTCCTACGAGCAGTACTTC,CSVETENSYEQYF
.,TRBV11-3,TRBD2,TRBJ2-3,TGTGCCAGCAGCTTAATTAGGGCGGGAGACGATACGCAGTATTTT,CASSLIRAGDDTQYF
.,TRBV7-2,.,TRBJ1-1,TGTGCCAGCAGCCTTTTTAACAGGGAAATTGGCACTGAAGCTTTCTTT,CASSLFNREIGTEAFF
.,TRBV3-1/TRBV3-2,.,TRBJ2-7,TGTGCCAGCAGCTCAACAACGGGCTCCTACGAGCAGTACTTC,CASSSTTGSYEQYF
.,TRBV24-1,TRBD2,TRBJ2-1,TGTGCCACCTCGAAGCCTAGCGGGACTAGGAATGAGCAGTTCTTC,CATSKPSGTRNEQFF
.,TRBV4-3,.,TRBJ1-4,TGCGCCAGCAGCCAAGCCGCGGGGGTTGTGGAAAAACTGTTTTTT,CASSQAAGVVEKLFF
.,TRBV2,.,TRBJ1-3,TGTGCCAGCCTCGGAAACACCATATATTTT,CASLGNTIYF
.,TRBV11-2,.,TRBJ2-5,TGTGCCAGCAGCTTACGGGAGACCCAGTACTTC,CASSLRETQYF
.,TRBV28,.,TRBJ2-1,TGTGCCAGCAGTGCGCGCGGTAGCTCCTACAATGAGCAGTTCTTC,CASSARGSSYNEQFF
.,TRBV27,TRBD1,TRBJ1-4,TGTGCCAGCAGTGCCTCGAGCACAGGGGACGAAAAACTGTTTTTT,CASSASSTGDEKLFF
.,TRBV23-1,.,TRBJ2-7,TGCGCCAGCAGTCTAGACAATAGGTACGAGCAGTACTTC,CASSLDNRYEQYF
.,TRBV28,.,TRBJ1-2,TGTGCCAGCAGCCCGGATGGGCGCCCTAACTATGGCTACACCTTC,CASSPDGRPNYGYTF
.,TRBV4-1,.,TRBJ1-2,TGCGCCAGCAGCCAAGTTTCGCAACATAGCCCCTATGGCTACACCTTC,CASSQVSQHSPYGYTF
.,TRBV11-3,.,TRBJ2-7,TGTGCCAGCAGAAAAGGCGGAACTCTAAGGGGCCCTGGCGAGCAGTACTTC,CASRKGGTLRGPGEQYF
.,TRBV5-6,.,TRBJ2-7,TGTGCCAGCAGCTTCGCGGCAGAAACCTACGAGCAGTACTTC,CASSFAAETYEQYF
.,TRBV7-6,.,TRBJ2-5,TGTGCCAGCAGCTTTACTGGGGGGAAAGAGACCCAGTACTTC,CASSFTGGKETQYF
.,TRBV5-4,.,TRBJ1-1,TGTGCCAGCAGCTTGTTAGGGGCGGGAGACACTGAAGCTTTCTTT,CASSLLGAGDTEAFF
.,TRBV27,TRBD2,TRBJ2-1,TGTGCCAGCAGTTTCCAAGGACTAGAGCTAAGCAATGAGCAGTTCTTC,CASSFQGLELSNEQFF
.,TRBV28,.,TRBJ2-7,TGTGCCAGCAGTTTTTTAGAGGGTCCTCACTACGAGCAGTACTTC,CASSFLEGPHYEQYF
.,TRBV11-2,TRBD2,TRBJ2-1,TGTGCCAGCAGCTCGGAGGGAGGGCGCTTTAAGCAGTTCTTC,CASSSEGGRFKQFF
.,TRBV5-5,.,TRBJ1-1,TGTGCCAGCAGCAAGGATACGGGTCTGAAAGCTTTCTTT,CASSKDTGLKAFF
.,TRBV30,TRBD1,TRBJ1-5,TGTGCCTGGAGTATGGGGACAGACCAGCATTTT,CAWSMGTDQHF
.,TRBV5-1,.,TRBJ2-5,TGCGCCAGCAGCTTAGCTTCTAGCCAAGAGACCCAGTACTTC,CASSLASSQETQYF
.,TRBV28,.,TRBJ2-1,TGTGCCAGCAGTTTACACCCGGGATCGCTCTCCTACAATGAGCAGTTCTTC,CASSLHPGSLSYNEQFF
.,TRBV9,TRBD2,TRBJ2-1,TGTGCCAGCAGAGATAGCGGGAATCATGAGCAGTTCTTC,CASRDSGNHEQFF
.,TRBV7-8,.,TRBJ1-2,TGTGCCAGCAGCTTAGCGTCAGGGGATGGCTACACCTTC,CASSLASGDGYTF
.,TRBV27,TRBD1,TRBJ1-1,TGTGCCAGCAGTTTCCAGGGACAGGGGGGAACTGAAGCTTTCTTT,CASSFQGQGGTEAFF
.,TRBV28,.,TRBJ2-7,TGTGCCAGCAGTGGCGGAGTCTACGAGCAGTACTTC,CASSGGVYEQYF
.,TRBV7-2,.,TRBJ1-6,TGTGCCAGCAGCTTCGGTCCGGTCAGGAATTCACCCCTCCACTTT,CASSFGPVRNSPLHF
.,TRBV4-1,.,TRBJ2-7,TGCGCCAGCAGCGCTATGGATAGGGACAATGACGAGCAGTACTTC,CASSAMDRDNDEQYF
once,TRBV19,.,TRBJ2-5,TGTGCCAGTAGTATAGGGAGGCAAGAGACCCAGTACTTC,CASSIGRQETQYF
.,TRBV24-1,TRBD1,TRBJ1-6,TGTGCCACCAGTGACCCCGACAGGGGGCGCGATTTGGGCTATAATTCACCCCTCCACTTT,CATSDPDRGRDLGYNSPLHF
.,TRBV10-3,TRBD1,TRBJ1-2,TGTGCCATCAGAGGGACAGAGGCTAACTATGGCTACACCTTC,CAIRGTEANYGYTF
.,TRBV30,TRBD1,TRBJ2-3,TGTGCCTGGATTCGGACAGGGGATGGAGATACGCAGTATTTT,CAWIRTGDGDTQYF
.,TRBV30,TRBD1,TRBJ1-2,TGTGCCTGGAGTGTAGGCACAGGGGAATTCTATGGCTACACCTTC,CAWSVGTGEFYGYTF
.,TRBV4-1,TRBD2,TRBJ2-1,TGCGCCAGCAGCCAAGTAGCGGGAGGGATAAACAATGAGCAGTTCTTC,CASSQVAGGINNEQFF
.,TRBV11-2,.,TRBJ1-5,TGTGCCAGCAGCTTAGGGGGTTCGGGGTCCAATCAGCCCCAGCATTTT,CASSLGGSGSNQPQHF
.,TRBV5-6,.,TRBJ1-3,TGTGCCAGCAGTGTGGACATTGGAAACACCATATATTTT,CASSVDIGNTIYF
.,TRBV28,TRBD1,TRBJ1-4,TGTGCCAGCACTCGGGAGGGGGCCGCTGAAAAACTGTTTTTT,CASTREGAAEKLFF